This T cell receptor (beta chain) was identified during a study of OX40 agonist ivuxolimab in advanced cancers. Study-wide findings and caveats: Low normalized T-cell clonal expansion also characterized some of the nonresponders.

As for this clone: Its antigen remains unknown.

Assay: immunoSEQ multiplex PCR; the TCRdb copy retains only in-frame clones and omits some. Among fewer than 100,000 clones, around 80% were seen once, and the ten largest hold about 0.8%. Trimming cost V 2 bases and J 10 bases, with 18 bases left between them. The CDR3 length is 15 residues. Looked up from germline, CDR1 is KGHSH and CDR2 is LQKENI. Sampled blood was obtained at baseline, cycle 4 day 1, and cycle 7 day 1. V gene TRBV18 combines with J gene TRBJ2-1; D call uncertain. The source is an adult with an advanced solid tumor such as melanoma, head and neck, liver or kidney cancer. The sample here was CD4+ or CD8+ T cells sorted from blood, taken in a trial of the OX40 agonist ivuxolimab. The CDR3: CASSPVQTGEGEQFF. Written as DNA, the CDR3 is TGTGCCAGCTCACCAGTGCAAACGGGTGAAGGGGAGCAGTTCTTC.